The entry that follows covers one T cell receptor (beta chain) sequence. Only in-frame clones appear in the TCRdb table, and some are missing; sequencing was by immunoSEQ multiplex PCR. This sample carries around 95,000 clones, less than 95% of them seen once, and the ten largest clones take less than 1.5%. These data originate in a study of siplizumab effects on memory and regulatory T cells. CDR1 and CDR2 from the germline V gene are SEHNR and FQNEAQ (reference sequence). With 5 bases clipped from V and 5 bases from J, the junction kept 9 bases outside the gene matches. The CDR3 length is 15 residues.

The sequence derives from a human donor in good health. The chain couples TRBV7-9 to TRBJ2-3, with 8 bases that match TRBD2. The sequenced sample consisted of non-Treg CD4+ T cells sorted from blood. The CDR3 here is CASSPRGLVEDTQYF. CDR3 sequence (DNA): TGTGCCAGCAGCCCCAGGGGACTAGTAGAAGATACGCAGTATTTT.